This T cell receptor (beta chain) was observed in a study of post-analysis software for immune sequencing data. This clonotype was seen a handful of times. What it binds is unknown. Libraries were made from TCR beta cDNA, and they carried unique molecular identifiers. When roughly 0.85 to 11 million T cells were used, they gave a few hundred thousand cDNA molecules. MiXCR, run by TCRdb on the PCR reads, gives a single entry per CDR3 protein. Of about 770,000 distinct CDR3 sequences in the sample, more than 45% were seen once. CDR1 is SEHNR, CDR2 FQNEAQ, per germline (reference sequence). This CDR3 is 14 amino acids long. Trimming took 2 bases from V and 3 from J, leaving 10 bases between them. Findings of the study overall: When patients were compared with controls, about 5 TRBV segments were more frequent, TRBV5-6, TRBV5-1 and TRBV20-1 among them.

The J gene is TRBJ2-5, the V gene TRBV7-9; possible D gene TRBD2, 5 bases. This sequence was found in a girl aged 10 to 17 with multiple sclerosis. Material for sequencing was blood. The DNA for the CDR3 is TGTGCCAGCAGCTTAATGGTGGGAGAAGAGACCCAGTACTTC. The encoded protein is CASSLMVGEETQYF.